The text below deals with one T cell receptor beta chain. The study drew participants aged about 18 to 95 years from approximately 23 US areas. Donors in Cohort 3 who had recovered were those with two negative PCRs, healthcare professional clearance, or resolution of their symptoms. Trimming removed 3 bases from V and 2 bases from J, with 5 bases in between. The CDR3 totals 12 residues. The V gene's germline CDR1 is GTSNPN and CDR2 SVGIG (reference sequence). This specimen comes from a study of blood T cell repertoires in COVID-19. About the study: T cells, B-cell-depleted T cells, or PBMCs provided the cDNA or gDNA that served as material.

The repertoire was sequenced with immunoSEQ multiplex PCR; TCRdb's copy has only in-frame clones and lacks some. The sample has a few hundred thousand clones; nearly 90% are singletons. The origin of this receptor is a young woman who had recovered from COVID-19. Sequenced: PBMCs or T cells enriched from blood (not recorded which). The chain couples TRBV30 to TRBJ2-4; D is unresolved. CDR3: CAWRLTKNIQYF. The CDR3 bases are TGTGCCTGGAGGTTAACCAAAAACATTCAGTACTTC.